These T cell receptor beta chains were read from a single sample in a study of beta chain features in type 1 diabetes. Here immunoSEQ multiplex PCR was the method, and the copy in TCRdb shows in-frame clones only, minus some. This sample has hundreds of thousands of clones, with roughly 13% found just once. The specimen was naive CD4+ T cells from blood. Receptors were obtained from a man between 25 and 39 years old in good health. CDR3s include the opening cysteine and the closing phenylalanine or tryptophan. Fields, in order: J gene, clone size, V gene, D gene, CDR3 DNA, CDR3 protein. D genes are given only for firm matches. Where a row states a size, it is once, few, many or the class of an expanded clone; other rows omit it.

j_call: TRBJ2-1
clone_size: NA
v_call: TRBV11-2
d_call: NA
cdr3_nt: TGTGCCAGCAGCCACGTCCGTCAAAGCTCCTACAATGAGCAGTTCTTC
cdr3_aa: CASSHVRQSSYNEQFF

j_call: TRBJ2-1
clone_size: many
v_call: TRBV23-1
d_call: TRBD2
cdr3_nt: TGCGCCAGCAGTCAAAGGCTCAGGGAGGGCAATGAGCAGTTCTTC
cdr3_aa: CASSQRLREGNEQFF

j_call: TRBJ2-1
clone_size: NA
v_call: TRBV7-8
d_call: TRBD2
cdr3_nt: TGTGCCAGCAGCCGAATCTTGGGCAGGTCTTTGGTGGGACTAGCGGGGGATGAGCAGTTCTTC
cdr3_aa: CASSRILGRSLVGLAGDEQFF

j_call: TRBJ2-3
clone_size: few
v_call: TRBV7-2
d_call: NA
cdr3_nt: TGTGCCAGCAGCTTAGACGGTTGGGGGAGCACAGATACGCAGTATTTT
cdr3_aa: CASSLDGWGSTDTQYF

j_call: TRBJ2-5
clone_size: few
v_call: TRBV21-1
d_call: NA
cdr3_nt: TGTGCCAGCAGCAACACAAGAATCAGGGGGCGTGGAGAGACCCAGTACTTC
cdr3_aa: CASSNTRIRGRGETQYF

j_call: TRBJ1-1
clone_size: few
v_call: TRBV6-6
d_call: TRBD1
cdr3_nt: TGTGCCAGCAGCCGGGACAGGGACATGAACACTGAAGCTTTCTTT
cdr3_aa: CASSRDRDMNTEAFF

j_call: TRBJ2-1
clone_size: few
v_call: TRBV18
d_call: TRBD2
cdr3_nt: TGTGCCAGCTCACCTTCTAGCGGGAGCTCCTACAATGAGCAGTTCTTC
cdr3_aa: CASSPSSGSSYNEQFF

j_call: TRBJ2-5
clone_size: few
v_call: TRBV10-2
d_call: NA
cdr3_nt: TGCGCCAGCAGTCAATCGGCAGAAGAGACCCAGTACTTC
cdr3_aa: CASSQSAEETQYF

j_call: TRBJ2-5
clone_size: few
v_call: TRBV4-1
d_call: NA
cdr3_nt: TGCGCCAGCAGCCAAGACCCTGGAGGGGTAGAGACCCAGTACTTC
cdr3_aa: CASSQDPGGVETQYF

j_call: TRBJ1-4
clone_size: NA
v_call: TRBV7-2
d_call: NA
cdr3_nt: TGTGCCAGCAGCCCGAGAAGGGGGACTAATGAAAAACTGTTTTTT
cdr3_aa: CASSPRRGTNEKLFF

j_call: TRBJ2-2
clone_size: NA
v_call: TRBV9
d_call: NA
cdr3_nt: TGTGCCAGCAGCGGAACCGGGCCGTGGGACACCGGGGAGCTGTTTTTT
cdr3_aa: CASSGTGPWDTGELFF

j_call: TRBJ2-7
clone_size: NA
v_call: TRBV13
d_call: NA
cdr3_nt: TGTGCCAGCAGCTTAACTCACTACGAGCAGTACTTC
cdr3_aa: CASSLTHYEQYF

j_call: TRBJ1-1
clone_size: NA
v_call: TRBV29-1
d_call: TRBD1
cdr3_nt: TGCAGCGGGGGACAGGGCGCTGAAGCTTTCTTT
cdr3_aa: CSGGQGAEAFF

j_call: TRBJ2-3
clone_size: NA
v_call: TRBV7-2
d_call: NA
cdr3_nt: TGTGCCAGCAGCTCCCGAATCCTGCGGAGAGCTAGCACAGATACGCAGTATTTT
cdr3_aa: CASSSRILRRASTDTQYF

j_call: TRBJ2-1
clone_size: few
v_call: TRBV4-3
d_call: TRBD2
cdr3_nt: TGCGCCAGCAGCCAAGGACTAGCGGGTACCTACAATGAGCAGTTCTTC
cdr3_aa: CASSQGLAGTYNEQFF

j_call: TRBJ2-2
clone_size: NA
v_call: TRBV7-3
d_call: NA
cdr3_nt: TGTGCCAGCAGCCCCCCCTTCACCGGGGAGCTGTTTTTT
cdr3_aa: CASSPPFTGELFF

j_call: TRBJ2-3
clone_size: few
v_call: TRBV19
d_call: NA
cdr3_nt: TGTGCCAGTAGTATCAGGAGCCTCGGAGGCACAGATACGCAGTATTTT
cdr3_aa: CASSIRSLGGTDTQYF

j_call: TRBJ2-1
clone_size: NA
v_call: TRBV7-2
d_call: NA
cdr3_nt: TGTGCCAGCAGCCAACCGGGGTCACGGAATGAGCAGTTCTTC
cdr3_aa: CASSQPGSRNEQFF

j_call: TRBJ2-7
clone_size: few
v_call: TRBV6-6
d_call: NA
cdr3_nt: TGTGCCAGCAGTCAAGGACCTCCTACTACCTACGAGCAGTACTTC
cdr3_aa: CASSQGPPTTYEQYF

j_call: TRBJ2-5
clone_size: NA
v_call: TRBV7-2
d_call: TRBD1
cdr3_nt: TGTGCCAGCAGCCCACAGGGGGCTTTCATAGAGACCCAGTACTTC
cdr3_aa: CASSPQGAFIETQYF

j_call: TRBJ2-3
clone_size: NA
v_call: TRBV6-1
d_call: NA
cdr3_nt: TGTGCCAGCAGCGCGCTAGCGACTAGCACAGATACGCAGTATTTT
cdr3_aa: CASSALATSTDTQYF

j_call: TRBJ1-5
clone_size: NA
v_call: TRBV13
d_call: NA
cdr3_nt: TGTGCCAGCAGTGCAGGGCGGAGCAATCAGCCCCAGCATTTT
cdr3_aa: CASSAGRSNQPQHF

j_call: TRBJ2-5
clone_size: few
v_call: TRBV7-2
d_call: NA
cdr3_nt: TGTGCCAGCAGCCAGGAGGTTGGGGTAACTACCCAAGAGACCCAGTACTTC
cdr3_aa: CASSQEVGVTTQETQYF

j_call: TRBJ1-2
clone_size: NA
v_call: TRBV6-4
d_call: TRBD1
cdr3_nt: TGTGCCAGCAGTGCGGACAGGGAATCTTATGGCTACACCTTC
cdr3_aa: CASSADRESYGYTF

j_call: TRBJ2-5
clone_size: NA
v_call: TRBV10-3
d_call: NA
cdr3_nt: TGTGCCATCAGTGATGAGGGAGAGACCCAGTACTTC
cdr3_aa: CAISDEGETQYF

j_call: TRBJ1-2
clone_size: few
v_call: TRBV15
d_call: NA
cdr3_nt: TGTGCCACCAGCAGAGAACCAGGTCCAAACTATGGCTACACCTTC
cdr3_aa: CATSREPGPNYGYTF

j_call: TRBJ2-1
clone_size: few
v_call: TRBV19
d_call: TRBD2
cdr3_nt: TGTGCCAGTAAAATTAGCGGGAGAGAGTATGAGCAGTTCTTC
cdr3_aa: CASKISGREYEQFF

j_call: TRBJ1-1
clone_size: few
v_call: TRBV7-2
d_call: NA
cdr3_nt: TGTGCCAGCAGCGCGGACAGTAGCTACACTGAAGCTTTCTTT
cdr3_aa: CASSADSSYTEAFF

j_call: TRBJ2-7
clone_size: NA
v_call: TRBV7-2
d_call: NA
cdr3_nt: TGTGCCAGCAGCTTATCCCAGGGGCAGCAGTACTTC
cdr3_aa: CASSLSQGQQYF

j_call: TRBJ1-2
clone_size: NA
v_call: TRBV29-1
d_call: NA
cdr3_nt: TGCAGCGCCGCAGGTCTTCTTAACTATGGCTACACCTTC
cdr3_aa: CSAAGLLNYGYTF

j_call: TRBJ1-2
clone_size: few
v_call: TRBV7-2
d_call: NA
cdr3_nt: TGTGCCAGCAGCTCACAGGGTTCCAGCTACACCTTC
cdr3_aa: CASSSQGSSYTF

j_call: TRBJ1-1
clone_size: NA
v_call: TRBV4-3
d_call: NA
cdr3_nt: TGCGCCAGCAGCCAAGACATCTATGAAGCTTTCTTT
cdr3_aa: CASSQDIYEAFF

j_call: TRBJ2-7
clone_size: few
v_call: TRBV7-9
d_call: NA
cdr3_nt: TGTGCCAGCAGCTTAGGGCAGGCCTCGGGCGAGCAGTACTTC
cdr3_aa: CASSLGQASGEQYF

j_call: TRBJ2-5
clone_size: few
v_call: TRBV5-4
d_call: NA
cdr3_nt: TGTGCCAGCAGCCAGAGGGGAGGAGAGACCCAGTACTTC
cdr3_aa: CASSQRGGETQYF

j_call: TRBJ2-1
clone_size: NA
v_call: TRBV7-2
d_call: NA
cdr3_nt: TGTGCCAGCAGCTTATGGGCAGGCTTGGCCAATGAGCAGTTCTTC
cdr3_aa: CASSLWAGLANEQFF

j_call: TRBJ1-2
clone_size: few
v_call: TRBV30
d_call: NA
cdr3_nt: TGTGCCTGGAAGTCGGGAACAGCCTTCTCTAACTATGGCTACACCTTC
cdr3_aa: CAWKSGTAFSNYGYTF

j_call: TRBJ2-5
clone_size: NA
v_call: TRBV30
d_call: NA
cdr3_nt: TGTGCCTGGAGTGCAGGGCAAGAGACCCAGTACTTC
cdr3_aa: CAWSAGQETQYF

j_call: TRBJ2-1
clone_size: NA
v_call: TRBV19
d_call: NA
cdr3_nt: TGTGCCAGTAGTGAGATGCGAAGCTCCTACAATGAGCAGTTCTTC
cdr3_aa: CASSEMRSSYNEQFF

j_call: TRBJ1-2
clone_size: few
v_call: TRBV29-1
d_call: NA
cdr3_nt: TGCAGCGTTGAAACCATGGGAGCTAACTATGGCTACACCTTC
cdr3_aa: CSVETMGANYGYTF

j_call: TRBJ1-1
clone_size: NA
v_call: TRBV6-6
d_call: NA
cdr3_nt: TGTGCCGGGGCTCAACAGGGAACCACTGAAGCTTTCTTT
cdr3_aa: CAGAQQGTTEAFF

j_call: TRBJ1-1
clone_size: NA
v_call: TRBV20-1
d_call: NA
cdr3_nt: TGCAGTGCTAAGATGAACACTGAAGCTTTCTTT
cdr3_aa: CSAKMNTEAFF

j_call: TRBJ1-1
clone_size: few
v_call: TRBV30
d_call: NA
cdr3_nt: TGTGCCTGGAGTGTCCAGTCAGGGGTGAAAGCTTTCTTT
cdr3_aa: CAWSVQSGVKAFF

j_call: TRBJ1-1
clone_size: few
v_call: TRBV5-6
d_call: NA
cdr3_nt: TGTGCCAGCAGCTTGTTACAGTATGGTGCTGAAGCTTTCTTT
cdr3_aa: CASSLLQYGAEAFF

j_call: TRBJ2-5
clone_size: NA
v_call: TRBV18
d_call: NA
cdr3_nt: TGTGCCAGCTCACCAGGGGTCTCACAAGAGACCCAGTACTTC
cdr3_aa: CASSPGVSQETQYF

j_call: TRBJ1-4
clone_size: NA
v_call: TRBV7-6
d_call: NA
cdr3_nt: TGTGCCAGCAGCTTCTCCGCGAAGGCAGAAAAACTGTTTTTT
cdr3_aa: CASSFSAKAEKLFF

j_call: TRBJ2-5
clone_size: NA
v_call: TRBV5-1
d_call: TRBD1
cdr3_nt: TGCGCCAGCAGCTACGACAGGGGGCGAGAGACCCAGTACTTC
cdr3_aa: CASSYDRGRETQYF

j_call: TRBJ2-1
clone_size: few
v_call: TRBV27
d_call: NA
cdr3_nt: TGTGCCAGCAGTCGCCTGGGGTCTCTGAACAATGAGCAGTTCTTC
cdr3_aa: CASSRLGSLNNEQFF

j_call: TRBJ1-1
clone_size: few
v_call: TRBV29-1
d_call: NA
cdr3_nt: TGCAGCGTTGAAGTGCTCGAGAACACTGAAGCTTTCTTT
cdr3_aa: CSVEVLENTEAFF

j_call: TRBJ2-6
clone_size: NA
v_call: TRBV7-3
d_call: NA
cdr3_nt: TGTGCCAGCAGCTTAAGCTCGGGACCTGGGGCCAACGTCCTGACTTTC
cdr3_aa: CASSLSSGPGANVLTF

j_call: TRBJ2-2
clone_size: few
v_call: TRBV7-2
d_call: NA
cdr3_nt: TGTGCCAGCAGCTTAGCGAGTACTACTTCTCCCGGGGAGCTGTTTTTT
cdr3_aa: CASSLASTTSPGELFF